One and the same sample provided the 28 T cell receptor beta chains below, sequenced in a study of T cell responses to AZD1222 COVID-19 vaccine. The repertoire was sequenced with immunoSEQ multiplex PCR; TCRdb's copy has only in-frame clones and lacks some. The sample holds fewer than 150,000 clones, 70% to 90% seen once. Sequencing was performed on peripheral blood, taken 28 days after the second AZD1222 dose. The receptors derive from an adult who received the AZD1222 COVID-19 vaccine.

CDR3 bases: TGTGCTAGTGGCACTTACACTGAAGCTTTCTTT. Protein sequence: CASGTYTEAFF. The chain is built from TRBV12-5 and TRBJ1-1; D not certain. The germline gives CDR1 LGHNT, CDR2 FRNRAP. This CDR3 region has 11 residues. With 6 bases removed from V and 3 bases from J, the gap between germline ends came to 5 bases.

The gene calls are TRBV2 and TRBJ1-1, with D unresolved. The CDR3 runs 12 residues. V was cut by 11 bases and J by 7 bases, with 17 bases left in between. Germline values: CDR1 SNHLY, CDR2 FYNNEI. The CDR3 protein is CASRSGTREAFF. CDR3 in DNA: TGTGCCTCAAGGTCGGGAACCCGTGAAGCTTTCTTT.

This rearrangement joins TRBV19 to TRBJ1-2; 7 bases are a match to TRBD1. Germline V lookup: CDR1 LNHDA, CDR2 SQIVND (reference sequence). The J segment lost 1 base and the V segment lost 6 bases, leaving 11 bases of the junction unmatched. The CDR3 is made up of 16 amino acids. As DNA, the CDR3 is TGTGCCAGTAGCTTTCGACAGGGAAATTTTAACTATGGCTACACCTTC. The encoded protein is CASSFRQGNFNYGYTF.

V gene TRBV6-5 combines with J gene TRBJ1-6; D may be TRBD1 (6 bases). V was cut by 3 bases and J by 7 bases, with 13 bases left in between. This CDR3 has 15 residues. Germline loops: CDR1 MNHEY, CDR2 SVGAGI. This CDR3 is CASSYGGGENSPLHF. The CDR3 coding sequence is TGTGCCAGCAGTTATGGGGGCGGAGAGAATTCACCCCTCCACTTT.

The chain carries TRBV2 and TRBJ1-1; 7 bases fit TRBD1. The V gene end was trimmed by 7 bases and the J gene end by 4 bases; junction bases not matched to a gene: 9. The length of the CDR3 is 14 residues. The germline V gene has CDR1 SNHLY and CDR2 FYNNEI. CDR3 in amino acids: CASNKQGISTEAFF. In nucleotides, the CDR3 is TGTGCCAGCAACAAACAGGGGATTAGCACTGAAGCTTTCTTT.

Of note for this clone: The sample has other DNA sequences that encode this CDR3 too. V is TRBV24-1 and J is TRBJ2-3; a possible D gene is TRBD1 (6 bases). The V gene lost 4 bases and the J gene lost 12 bases, with 22 bases spanning the gap. The CDR3 covers 15 residues. Germline CDR1 KGHDR, CDR2 SFDVKD. The CDR3 DNA sequence: TGTGCCACCAGTGACACCAGGACAGCCTCAGATAAACAGTATTTT. It yields the protein CATSDTRTASDKQYF.

This chain uses TRBV30 with TRBJ2-7; no definite D call. Per the germline V gene, CDR1 is GTSNPN and CDR2 is SVGIG (reference sequence). This CDR3 has 12 amino acids. Between the trimmed V and J ends, which lost 2 bases and 3 bases, there was a span of 8 bases. CDR3 amino acids: CAWSSAGYEQYF. The CDR3 nucleotides are TGTGCCTGGAGTAGCGCCGGCTACGAGCAGTACTTC.

This clone was counted once. The chain carries TRBV30 and TRBJ1-4; a possible D gene is TRBD1 (6 bases). Germline values: CDR1 GTSNPN, CDR2 SVGIG (reference sequence). The V gene lost 4 bases and the J gene lost 4 bases, with 13 bases spanning the gap. The CDR3 consists of 14 residues. The CDR3: CAWKGGFDNEKLFF. The CDR3 coding sequence is TGTGCCTGGAAAGGGGGTTTCGATAATGAAAAACTGTTTTTT.

The rearrangement joins TRBV5-1 to TRBJ1-2, with 7 bases fitting TRBD1. V lost 3 bases, J lost 4 bases, and 6 bases stayed unmatched. Germline loops: CDR1 SGHRS, CDR2 YFSETQ. The CDR3 runs 14 residues. The CDR3, as DNA: TGCGCCAGCAGCTGGGACAGCGAATCCTATGGCTACACCTTC. Residues: CASSWDSESYGYTF. The complete variable domain, with remaining parts taken from reference TRBV5-1 and TRBJ1-2, reads KAGVTQTPRYLIKTRGQQVTLSCSPISGHRSVSWYQQTPGQGLQFLFEYFSETQRNKGNFPGRFSGRQFSNSRSEMNVSTLELGDSALYLCASSWDSESYGYTFGSGTRLTVV.

The chain joins TRBV5-4 to TRBJ2-1; 12 nucleotides agree with TRBD2. J lost 7 bases, V lost 4 bases, and 12 bases had no gene match. CDR3 size: 17 residues. Germline V gives CDR1 SGHNT, CDR2 YYREEE (reference sequence). In nucleotides, the CDR3 is TGTGCCAGCAGCCTGTTCTCTAGCGGGGGGGCCGCGAATGAGCAGTTCTTC. Residues: CASSLFSSGGAANEQFF.

V gene TRBV4-3 combines with J gene TRBJ1-2; no clear D gene. V was clipped by 0 bases and J by 7 bases, with 9 bases between them. The CDR3 runs 13 residues. Germline V gene lookup returns CDR1 LGHNA and CDR2 YSLEER. This CDR3 is CASSQDRAFGYTF. The CDR3 region has the DNA TGCGCCAGCAGCCAAGATCGGGCATTTGGCTACACCTTC.

J is TRBJ2-3 and V is TRBV27; possible D gene TRBD2, 5 bases. The germline V gene has CDR1 MNHEY and CDR2 SMNVEV (reference sequence). V lost 3 bases and J 0 bases, leaving 13 bases between the germline ends. The CDR3 length is 16 residues. CDR3 DNA sequence: TGTGCCAGCAGTTTTCTAGCAACCTATAGCACAGATACGCAGTATTTT. Protein sequence: CASSFLATYSTDTQYF.

This chain uses TRBV28 with TRBJ1-5, with no clear D. The germline V gene has CDR1 MDHEN and CDR2 SYDVKM. The V and J ends lost 1 base and 12 bases respectively, with 16 bases between them. This CDR3 region has 14 residues. The CDR3: CASSLSQQRAHQHF. DNA for the CDR3: TGTGCCAGCAGTTTATCCCAACAAAGGGCGCACCAGCATTTT.

There are a few counts of this clone. The J gene is TRBJ1-2, the V gene TRBV27; 7 nucleotides match TRBD1. The CDR3 sequence is 12 residues long. Losses at the gene ends were 6 bases for V and 9 bases for J; bases not matched to a gene: 7. The germline CDR1 and CDR2 sequences are MNHEY and SMNVEV (reference sequence). The CDR3 nucleotides are TGTGCCAGCAGAACAGGGGACGTTAGCTACACCTTC. It yields the protein CASRTGDVSYTF.

This clone has a single count. CDR3 sequence: CASSPAAGVSYGYTF. The CDR3 DNA reads as TGTGCCAGCAGCCCCGCGGCAGGGGTTAGCTATGGCTACACCTTC. The chain recombines TRBV7-9 with TRBJ1-2; tentative D call: TRBD1 (6 bases). Per the germline V gene, CDR1 is SEHNR and CDR2 is FQNEAQ (reference sequence). CDR3 length: 15 amino acids. The ends were cut back, 5 bases at V and 4 bases at J, with 17 bases in the middle.

As DNA, the CDR3 is TGTGCCAGCAGTTTAGACAGCTACAATGAGCAGTTCTTC. Amino acid sequence: CASSLDSYNEQFF. The chain recombines TRBV27 with TRBJ2-1; maybe TRBD1 (5 bases). V lost 2 bases to trimming and J lost 3 bases, with 5 bases between them. The CDR3 length is 13 residues. Germline V CDR1 and CDR2: MNHEY, SMNVEV (reference sequence).

The sample holds one count of this clone. This rearrangement joins TRBV5-1 to TRBJ2-1; the D gene is possibly TRBD1 (6 bases). The CDR3 length is 17 residues. V lost 1 base and J 1 base, leaving 15 bases between the germline ends. The germline V gene encodes CDR1 SGHRS and CDR2 YFSETQ. In DNA, the CDR3 is TGCGCCAGCAGCTTGTTGAGGGGGAAAAATTCCTACAATGAGCAGTTCTTC. Protein: CASSLLRGKNSYNEQFF.

The gene calls are TRBV12-5 and TRBJ1-5; 12 bases align to TRBD1. CDR1 and CDR2 from the germline V gene are LGHNT and FRNRAP. CDR3 length equals 16 residues. V shed 6 bases, J shed 6 bases, and the junction held 9 bases outside the gene matches. This CDR3 reads CASGTPGQGAPQPQHF. CDR3 sequence (DNA): TGTGCTAGTGGGACGCCGGGACAGGGGGCGCCTCAGCCCCAGCATTTT.

V and J are TRBV11-3 and TRBJ2-4; tentatively, D is TRBD2 (7 bases). Trimming removed 1 base from V and 8 bases from J, with 18 bases in between. Germline V gene data show CDR1 as SGHNT and CDR2 as YENEEA. The CDR3 sequence is 16 residues long. CDR3 nucleotide sequence: TGTGCCAGCAGCTTAGGGGGGGGCTATGGTCTCGACATTCAGTACTTC. It specifies CASSLGGGYGLDIQYF.

V usage is TRBV7-8 and J usage is TRBJ2-7; TRBD1 might be the D (6 bases). CDR3 length: 15 amino acids. V shed 2 bases and J shed 2 bases, with 13 bases lying between them. Germline lookup yields CDR1 SGHVS and CDR2 FQNEAQ. The DNA of the CDR3 is TGTGCCAGCAGCTTACCCCGGGACAACCCCTACGAGCAGTACTTC. It is translated as CASSLPRDNPYEQYF.

In nucleotides, the CDR3 is TGTGCCAGCAGCCCGGGTAGGACAGGGGGTGCGTTTGTCACTGAAGCTTTCTTT. Protein sequence: CASSPGRTGGAFVTEAFF. The chain links TRBV7-9 to TRBJ1-1, with TRBD1 matching 10 bases. Germline CDR1 is SEHNR and CDR2 is FQNEAQ (reference sequence). V dropped 5 bases and J dropped 4; count of bases not matched to a gene: 16. The CDR3 extends over 18 amino acids.

The rearrangement joins TRBV30 to TRBJ1-5, with 10 bases aligning to TRBD1. This CDR3 is 16 amino acids long. J gave up 2 bases and V 2 bases, and 6 bases lay outside the gene matches. CDR1 is GTSNPN and CDR2 is SVGIG in the germline V gene (reference sequence). CDR3 residues: CAWSPSGTGGNQPQHF. CDR3 coding DNA: TGTGCCTGGAGTCCCTCCGGGACAGGGGGCAATCAGCCCCAGCATTTT.

V usage is TRBV27 and J usage is TRBJ2-3; D ambiguous. This CDR3 region has 16 residues. The germline gives CDR1 MNHEY, CDR2 SMNVEV (reference sequence). The V and J ends lost 1 base and 0 bases respectively, with 11 bases between them. CDR3 coding DNA: TGTGCCAGCAGTTTATGGCTATCACAGAGCACAGATACGCAGTATTTT. As protein: CASSLWLSQSTDTQYF.

To note about this clone: Other DNA sequences within the sample encode an identical CDR3. This rearrangement joins TRBV27 to TRBJ2-3, with TRBD2 as a possible D gene (6 bases). Germline CDR1 reads MNHEY; CDR2 reads SMNVEV (reference sequence). The ends were cut back, 3 bases at V and 3 bases at J, with 7 bases in the middle. This CDR3 contains 13 residues. CDR3 nucleotides: TGTGCCAGCAGTTTGGGACTGACAGATACGCAGTATTTT. It codes for CASSLGLTDTQYF.

V is TRBV10-3 and J is TRBJ1-2; maybe TRBD1 (6 bases). Trimming stripped 6 bases from V and 5 bases from J, with 19 bases between. Germline V gene data show CDR1 as ENHRY and CDR2 as SYGVKD. This CDR3 spans 15 amino acids. The chain's CDR3 is CAIRRGDLGGYGYTF. In DNA form, the CDR3 reads TGTGCCATCAGGAGGGGGGACTTAGGTGGTTATGGCTACACCTTC.

This chain joins TRBV13 and TRBJ1-2; maybe TRBD1 (6 bases). The CDR3 length is 14 residues. Trimming took off 5 bases at V and 4 bases at J, with 14 bases between the two ends. Germline lookup yields CDR1 PRHDT and CDR2 FYEKMQ (reference sequence). The CDR3 DNA follows: TGTGCCAGCAGCCAAAGAACAGGGTCCTATGGCTACACCTTC. Translation: CASSQRTGSYGYTF.

V gene TRBV2 combines with J gene TRBJ1-5; no definite D call. Trimming removed 6 bases from V and 10 bases from J, with 16 bases in between. Germline CDR1 SNHLY, CDR2 FYNNEI. This CDR3 is 13 amino acids long. The CDR3 loop reads CASRPESYFPQHF. The CDR3 DNA reads TGTGCCAGCAGGCCCGAATCTTACTTTCCCCAGCATTTT.

The chain has TRBV10-3 and TRBJ1-2, with 8 positions matching TRBD1. Germline CDR1 and CDR2: ENHRY and SYGVKD. CDR3 length equals 14 residues. Losses at the gene ends were 5 bases for V and 5 bases for J; bases not matched to a gene: 7. This CDR3 is CAISLQGAGYGYTF. CDR3 in DNA: TGTGCCATCAGTTTGCAGGGGGCAGGGTATGGCTACACCTTC.